This is a list of T cell receptor beta chains from one sample in a study of cytomegalovirus exposure and HLA in healthy donors. Sequencing was performed with immunoSEQ multiplex PCR; in TCRdb, only in-frame clones are kept and a portion is missing. This sample has about 37,000 clones, with roughly 74% found just once. Material: PBMCs. The receptors here all came from a man younger than 45 in good health and CMV-seronegative. CDR3s include the opening cysteine and the closing phenylalanine or tryptophan. The D gene is left open where the match is weak. Some rows have no size entry. The others give once, few or many, or a class for an expanded clone.

j_gene	abundance	v_gene	d_gene	CDR3nt	CDR3aa
TRBJ2-3	NA	TRBV10-3	TRBD1	TGTGCCATCAGCGGACAGGGGGCGATACCAGATACGCAGTATTTT	CAISGQGAIPDTQYF
TRBJ2-1	few	TRBV2	TRBD1	TGTGCCAGCAGTCAGGGGGCTTTAGTGAATGAGCAGTTCTTC	CASSQGALVNEQFF
TRBJ2-3	NA	TRBV7-2	TRBD1	TGTGCCAGCAGCCCCCGGACAGGTAGTACAGATACGCAGTATTTT	CASSPRTGSTDTQYF
TRBJ2-1	once	TRBV28	TRBD2	TGTGCCAGCAGTTTTCCAGCGGGAGTAGGCAATGAGCAGTTCTTC	CASSFPAGVGNEQFF
TRBJ1-4	NA	TRBV2	NA	TGTGCCAGCAGCCGGGGGGTGTCAAGTGAAAAACTGTTTTTT	CASSRGVSSEKLFF
TRBJ2-1	few	TRBV29-1	NA	TGCAGCGGCGCTCTTATTAATGAGCAGTTCTTC	CSGALINEQFF
TRBJ2-7	NA	TRBV11-3	NA	TGTGCCAGCAGCCCAGGAGGGCAGAACTCCTACGAGCAGTACTTC	CASSPGGQNSYEQYF
TRBJ2-7	NA	TRBV2	TRBD2	TGTGCCAGCAGTCCACTAGCGGGAATTACCTACGAGCAGTACTTC	CASSPLAGITYEQYF
TRBJ1-1	NA	TRBV5-4	NA	TGTGCCAGCAGCTTGGGGAGCGCCACTGAAGCTTTCTTT	CASSLGSATEAFF
TRBJ2-7	NA	TRBV2	NA	TGTGCCAGCAGTGACCTAGCCGGAAACCCCTACGAGCAGTACTTC	CASSDLAGNPYEQYF
TRBJ1-4	NA	TRBV6-1	NA	TGTGCCAGCAGTCCGGGGGACGGATTTAATGAAAAACTGTTTTTT	CASSPGDGFNEKLFF
TRBJ2-1	NA	TRBV18	NA	TGTGCCAGCTCACCAGGGTCAGGGGGGTACAATGAGCAGTTCTTC	CASSPGSGGYNEQFF
TRBJ1-1	NA	TRBV7-3	TRBD1	TGTGCCAGCAGCTTAGTCAGGGGGCCGGCTGAAGCTTTCTTT	CASSLVRGPAEAFF
TRBJ2-3	NA	TRBV7-3	NA	TGTGCCAGCAGCTTACACTCCTTTCCGGGAGCTAGCACAGATACGCAGTATTTT	CASSLHSFPGASTDTQYF
TRBJ2-2	NA	TRBV7-8	TRBD1	TGTGCCAGCAGGTGGACAGGGGTCGGCGGGGAGCTGTTTTTT	CASRWTGVGGELFF
TRBJ1-5	once	TRBV6-1	NA	TGTGCCAGCAGTGTTCTGAGCAATCAGCCCCAGCATTTT	CASSVLSNQPQHF
TRBJ2-7	NA	TRBV6-5	TRBD1	TGTGCCAGCAGTAAGGCCGGGACAGGGTACTACGAGCAGTACTTC	CASSKAGTGYYEQYF
TRBJ1-2	NA	TRBV15	TRBD1	TGTGCCACCAGCGAGAGGACAGGGAACTATGGCTACACCTTC	CATSERTGNYGYTF
TRBJ1-2	NA	TRBV11-2	NA	TGTGCCAGCAGTAGAGACCCAGGGGTCCCCGGCTACACCTTC	CASSRDPGVPGYTF
TRBJ1-1	once	TRBV28	TRBD1	TGTGCCAGCAGTTTATCGGGACAGGGCTGGGGCACTGAAGCTTTCTTT	CASSLSGQGWGTEAFF
TRBJ1-1	few	TRBV30	TRBD1	TGTGCCTGGAGTCCGGACAGGGGGAACACTGAAGCTTTCTTT	CAWSPDRGNTEAFF
TRBJ1-5	NA	TRBV6-5	TRBD1	TGTGCCAGCAGAAAGGGACAGGGCAATCAGCCCCAGCATTTT	CASRKGQGNQPQHF
TRBJ1-5	few	TRBV6-6	NA	TGTGCCAGCAGTTCACTCCCGCTCCGGCCCCAGCATTTT	CASSSLPLRPQHF
TRBJ2-7	few	TRBV6-1	NA	TGTGCCAGCAGTGAAGGTTCGCCGGACGAGCAGTACTTC	CASSEGSPDEQYF
TRBJ2-1	NA	TRBV7-9	TRBD2	TGTGCCAGCAGCTTAGTCTGGTTGTGCGGGGGGGCCTGCAATGAGCAGTTCTTC	CASSLVWLCGGACNEQFF
TRBJ2-7	NA	TRBV7-2	TRBD1	TGTGCCAGCAGCTCCCTTCTGGGGACAGCCTACGAGCAGTACTTC	CASSSLLGTAYEQYF
TRBJ2-1	NA	TRBV28	NA	TGTGCCAGCAGTGACAGCTTTGGGGAGCAGTTCTTC	CASSDSFGEQFF
TRBJ1-1	NA	TRBV6-5	NA	TGTGCCAGCAGTCGAACAAGACAGGAGAACACTGAAGCTTTCTTT	CASSRTRQENTEAFF
TRBJ2-7	NA	TRBV29-1	TRBD2	TGCAGCGTAAAAGGACTAGCGGCGGAGGCCGGTTGGCTGGACGAGCAGTACTTC	CSVKGLAAEAGWLDEQYF
TRBJ2-7	NA	TRBV5-6	NA	TGTGCCAGCTACCCATTCGGCGAGCAGTACTTC	CASYPFGEQYF
TRBJ2-2	few	TRBV5-5	TRBD1	TGTGCCAGCAGCCCTCATTTAGGGACAGGGGGTGTCGGGGAGCTGTTTTTT	CASSPHLGTGGVGELFF
TRBJ1-6	NA	TRBV10-2	NA	TGCGCCAGCGGAATAACAGTTAATTCACCCCTCCACTTT	CASGITVNSPLHF
TRBJ1-4	NA	TRBV18	TRBD1	TGTGCCAGCTCGGGACAGCCTAATGAAAAACTGTTTTTT	CASSGQPNEKLFF
TRBJ2-1	few	TRBV4-1	NA	TGCGCCAGCAGCCAAGAGGCCAGGGGCAATGAGCAGTTCTTC	CASSQEARGNEQFF
TRBJ1-5	NA	TRBV6-1	NA	TGTGCCAGCAGTGAAGAAGGAGGGATGTTTCAGCCCCAGCATTTT	CASSEEGGMFQPQHF
TRBJ2-7	NA	TRBV7-8	TRBD1	TGTGCCAGCAGCTTAGACAGGGGTCGGTGGTACGAGCAGTACTTC	CASSLDRGRWYEQYF
TRBJ2-1	NA	TRBV7-9	NA	TGTGCCAGCAGTTCCGCGGAGGGCGGTGCCAATGAGCAGTTCTTC	CASSSAEGGANEQFF
TRBJ2-6	NA	TRBV28	NA	TGTGCCAGCAGTCCAATAGGGCGGGCGACGGCCAACGTCCTGACTTTC	CASSPIGRATANVLTF
TRBJ2-3	NA	TRBV18	TRBD2	TGTGCCAGCTCACCGGGTCTGGCGGGAGGTGGTCCAGATACGCAGTATTTT	CASSPGLAGGGPDTQYF
TRBJ2-7	NA	TRBV14	TRBD1	TGTGCCAGCAGCCCCCGGGGACAGTTCGAGCAGTACTTC	CASSPRGQFEQYF
TRBJ2-2	NA	TRBV6-5	NA	TGTGCCAGCAGTTACTCCCAACGAGCGGACACCGGGGAGCTGTTTTTT	CASSYSQRADTGELFF
TRBJ2-5	NA	TRBV5-1	TRBD2	TGCGCCAGCAGTCGGGAGGGGGTGTACCAAGAGACCCAGTACTTC	CASSREGVYQETQYF
TRBJ2-7	NA	TRBV5-5	NA	TGTGCCAGCAGCTTGCAGGGTGGATACGAGCAGTACTTC	CASSLQGGYEQYF
TRBJ1-6	NA	TRBV28	TRBD1	TGTGCCAGCAGAATACAGGGGGCGGGTTCACCCCTCCACTTT	CASRIQGAGSPLHF
TRBJ1-2	NA	TRBV5-4	NA	TGTGCCAGCAGCGTGGGTTTACAGGGCGGCTATGGCTACCCCTTC	CASSVGLQGGYGYPF
TRBJ1-1	NA	TRBV14	TRBD1	TGTGCCAGCAGCCCCGGACAGGGGGGTACTGAAGCTTTCTTT	CASSPGQGGTEAFF
TRBJ1-3	NA	TRBV30	NA	TGTGCCTGGAGTGTACAGGGAGGGGGTTCAGGAAACACCATATATTTT	CAWSVQGGGSGNTIYF
TRBJ2-1	NA	TRBV7-9	TRBD1	TGTGCCAGCAGCCCGGGCCGACCGGGACAGGGGCTCAATGAGCAGTTCTTC	CASSPGRPGQGLNEQFF
TRBJ2-7	NA	TRBV7-2	NA	TGTGCCAGCAGCTTGGCTAAAGGGGGACCCTCCTACGAGCAGTACTTC	CASSLAKGGPSYEQYF
TRBJ2-2	NA	TRBV19	TRBD1	TGTGCCAGTAACGATAGGGCTAGGACAGGGGTCTACACCGGGGAGCTGTTTTTT	CASNDRARTGVYTGELFF